The 2 T cell receptor beta chains listed next were all sequenced from one sample in a study of long-term antiretroviral therapy in people with HIV. Sequencing relied on immunoSEQ assay v3.0, run at survey level. This table comes from immunoSEQ multiplex PCR, and its TCRdb copy is limited to in-frame clones, with some not included. The sample yields 28,000 or so clones, around 87% seen once. This sample comprised unsorted PBMCs, obtained 0.5 years after starting antiretroviral therapy. The receptors stem from a woman aged 18-29 years with HIV.

The chain joins TRBV7-9 to TRBJ2-3, with 12 positions matching TRBD2. The CDR3 totals 16 residues. Germline V gene sequence: CDR1 SEHNR, CDR2 FQNEAQ (reference sequence). Germline trimming cut 6 bases from V and 0 bases from J; bases unmatched to any gene: 4. This CDR3 reads CASRPTSGGSTDTQYF. In DNA form, the CDR3 reads TGTGCCAGCAGGCCGACTAGCGGGGGAAGCACAGATACGCAGTATTTT. Drawing the rest from reference TRBV7-9 and TRBJ2-3, the complete variable domain is DTGVSQNPRHKITKRGQNVTFRCDPISEHNRLYWYRQTLGQGPEFLTYFQNEAQLEKSRLLSDRFSAERPKGSFSTLEIQRTEQGDSAMYLCASRPTSGGSTDTQYFGPGTRLTVL.

The J gene is TRBJ2-6, the V gene TRBV6-1; D may be TRBD1 or TRBD2 (6 bases each). The V and J ends lost 2 bases and 2 bases respectively, with 7 bases between them. Germline CDR1 MNHNS, CDR2 SASEGT. This CDR3 is 15 amino acids long. CDR3 nucleotides: TGTGCCAGCAGTGAAAGGGGGGCTGGGGCCAACGTCCTGACTTTC. Translated, it gives CASSERGAGANVLTF.